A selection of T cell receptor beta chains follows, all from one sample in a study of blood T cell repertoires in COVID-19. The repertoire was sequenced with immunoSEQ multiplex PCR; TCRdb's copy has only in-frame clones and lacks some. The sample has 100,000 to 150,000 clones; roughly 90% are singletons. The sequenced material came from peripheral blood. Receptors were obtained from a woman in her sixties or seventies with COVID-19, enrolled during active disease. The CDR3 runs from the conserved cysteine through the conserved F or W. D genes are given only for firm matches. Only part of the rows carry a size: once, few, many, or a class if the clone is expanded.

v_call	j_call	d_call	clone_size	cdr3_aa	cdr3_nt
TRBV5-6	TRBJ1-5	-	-	CASSPTPYSNQPQHF	TGTGCCAGCAGCCCGACACCTTATAGCAATCAGCCCCAGCATTTT
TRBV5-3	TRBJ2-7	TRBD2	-	CARRDRTASCGGAVYEQYF	TGTGCCAGAAGGGACAGGACCGCAAGCTGCGGGGGGGCAGTCTACGAGCAGTACTTC
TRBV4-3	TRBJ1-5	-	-	CASSQHSGVGQPQHF	TGCGCCAGCAGCCAACATAGCGGGGTAGGTCAGCCCCAGCATTTT
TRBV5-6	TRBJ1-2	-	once	CASSPVSNYGYTF	TGTGCCAGCAGCCCGGTGTCTAACTATGGCTACACCTTC
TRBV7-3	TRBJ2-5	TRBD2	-	CASNNSSGGHQETQYF	TGTGCCAGCAACAACTCTAGCGGGGGCCACCAAGAGACCCAGTACTTC
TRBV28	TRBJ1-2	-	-	CASRDQTVLSNYGYTF	TGTGCCAGCAGAGATCAGACAGTCCTCTCTAACTATGGCTACACCTTC
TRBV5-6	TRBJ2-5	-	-	CASSSTRDFNGETQYF	TGTGCCAGCAGCTCCACCCGGGACTTCAACGGGGAGACCCAGTACTTC
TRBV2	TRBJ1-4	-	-	CASGKDSSNEKLFF	TGTGCCAGCGGGAAAGACAGCTCTAATGAAAAACTGTTTTTT
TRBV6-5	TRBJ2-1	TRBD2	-	CASSLLAGGTNEQFF	TGTGCCAGCAGCCTACTAGCGGGGGGGACCAATGAGCAGTTCTTC
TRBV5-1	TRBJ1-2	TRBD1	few	CASSSDRAYGYTF	TGCGCCAGCAGCTCGGACAGGGCTTATGGCTACACCTTC
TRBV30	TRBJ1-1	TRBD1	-	CAWRPGDRMNTEAFF	TGTGCCTGGAGGCCAGGGGACAGGATGAACACTGAAGCTTTCTTT
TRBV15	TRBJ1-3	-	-	CATSTDRSSGNTIYF	TGTGCCACCAGCACTGATCGGAGCTCTGGAAACACCATATATTTT
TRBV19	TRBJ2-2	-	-	CASSIVVARTGELFF	TGTGCCAGTAGTATTGTGGTAGCGAGAACTGGGGAGCTGTTTTTT
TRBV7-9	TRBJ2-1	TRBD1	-	CASSLTQGANEQFF	TGTGCCAGCAGCTTAACCCAGGGGGCTAATGAGCAGTTCTTC
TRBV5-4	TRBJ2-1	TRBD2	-	CAQGGLAGDNEQFF	TGTGCCCAGGGGGGACTAGCGGGTGACAATGAGCAGTTCTTC
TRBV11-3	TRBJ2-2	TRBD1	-	CASSEGQGNTGELFF	TGTGCCAGCAGCGAGGGACAGGGTAACACCGGGGAGCTGTTTTTT
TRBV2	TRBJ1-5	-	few	CASSVIGDQPQHF	TGTGCCAGCAGTGTAATAGGAGATCAGCCCCAGCATTTT
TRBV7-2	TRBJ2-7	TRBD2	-	CASSPQRGAYEQYF	TGTGCCAGCAGCCCCCAGCGGGGGGCCTACGAGCAGTACTTC
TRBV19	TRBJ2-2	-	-	CASRGAPGAGELFF	TGTGCCAGTAGGGGGGCCCCAGGGGCCGGGGAGCTGTTTTTT
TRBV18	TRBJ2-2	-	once	CASSPEQDSTGELFF	TGTGCCAGCTCACCAGAACAGGACAGCACCGGGGAGCTGTTTTTT
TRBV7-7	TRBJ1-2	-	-	CASSLVAGEHYGYTF	TGTGCTAGCAGCTTAGTGGCAGGCGAGCACTATGGCTACACCTTC
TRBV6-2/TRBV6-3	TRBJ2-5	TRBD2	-	CASSRGTSGVETQYF	TGTGCCAGCAGTCGTGGGACTAGCGGGGTTGAGACCCAGTACTTC
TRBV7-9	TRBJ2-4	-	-	CASSDGGAGPKNIQYF	TGTGCCAGCAGCGATGGAGGGGCAGGGCCAAAAAACATTCAGTACTTC
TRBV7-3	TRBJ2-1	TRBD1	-	CASSDGTGRYNEQFF	TGTGCCAGCAGCGACGGGACAGGGCGATACAATGAGCAGTTCTTC
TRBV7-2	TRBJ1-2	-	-	CASSLDSNVYYGYTF	TGTGCCAGCAGCTTGGACAGCAATGTGTACTATGGCTACACCTTC
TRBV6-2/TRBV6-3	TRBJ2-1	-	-	CASSFLGDRYNEQFF	TGTGCCAGCAGTTTTTTAGGCGACAGATACAATGAGCAGTTCTTC
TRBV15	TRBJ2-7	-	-	CATSVQGRGAYEQYF	TGTGCCACCAGTGTCCAGGGCAGGGGGGCCTACGAGCAGTACTTC
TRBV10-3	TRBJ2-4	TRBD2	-	CAISWTSGGAGAKNIQYF	TGTGCCATCAGTTGGACTAGCGGGGGGGCAGGAGCCAAAAACATTCAGTACTTC
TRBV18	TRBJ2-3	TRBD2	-	CASSPSGGDTQYF	TGTGCCAGCTCACCATCGGGGGGGGATACGCAGTATTTT
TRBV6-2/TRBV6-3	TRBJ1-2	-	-	CASSYGRQDYGYTF	TGTGCCAGCAGTTACGGAAGGCAGGACTATGGCTACACCTTC
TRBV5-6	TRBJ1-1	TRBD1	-	CASSLDRGRYTEAFF	TGTGCCAGCAGCTTGGACAGGGGGCGATACACTGAAGCTTTCTTT